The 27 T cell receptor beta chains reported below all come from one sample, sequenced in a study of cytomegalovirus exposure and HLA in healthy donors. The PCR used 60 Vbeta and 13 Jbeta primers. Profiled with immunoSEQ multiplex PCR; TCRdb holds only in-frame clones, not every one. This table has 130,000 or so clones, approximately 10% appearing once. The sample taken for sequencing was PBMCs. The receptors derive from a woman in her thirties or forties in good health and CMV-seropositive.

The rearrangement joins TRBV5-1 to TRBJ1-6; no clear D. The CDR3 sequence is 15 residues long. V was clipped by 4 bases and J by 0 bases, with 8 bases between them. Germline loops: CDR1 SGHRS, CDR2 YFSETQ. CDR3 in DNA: TGCGCCAGCAGCCTAAGGAGCTCCTATAATTCACCCCTCCACTTT. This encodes CASSLRSSYNSPLHF. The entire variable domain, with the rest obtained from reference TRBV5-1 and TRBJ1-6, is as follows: KAGVTQTPRYLIKTRGQQVTLSCSPISGHRSVSWYQQTPGQGLQFLFEYFSETQRNKGNFPGRFSGRQFSNSRSEMNVSTLELGDSALYLCASSLRSSYNSPLHFGNGTRLTVT.

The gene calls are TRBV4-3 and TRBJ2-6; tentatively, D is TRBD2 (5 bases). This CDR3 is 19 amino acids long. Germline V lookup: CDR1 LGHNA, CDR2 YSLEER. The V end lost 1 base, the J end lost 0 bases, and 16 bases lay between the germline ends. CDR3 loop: CASSQGLGLGGSGANVLTF. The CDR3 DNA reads TGCGCCAGCAGCCAAGGGTTGGGTCTAGGAGGCTCTGGGGCCAACGTCCTGACTTTC.

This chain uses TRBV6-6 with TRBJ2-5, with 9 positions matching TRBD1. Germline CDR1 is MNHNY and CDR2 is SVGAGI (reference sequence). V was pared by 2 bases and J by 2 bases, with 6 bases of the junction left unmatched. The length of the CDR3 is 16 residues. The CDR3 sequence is CASSYTQGAPQETQYF. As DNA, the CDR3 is TGTGCCAGCAGTTACACACAGGGGGCCCCTCAAGAGACCCAGTACTTC.

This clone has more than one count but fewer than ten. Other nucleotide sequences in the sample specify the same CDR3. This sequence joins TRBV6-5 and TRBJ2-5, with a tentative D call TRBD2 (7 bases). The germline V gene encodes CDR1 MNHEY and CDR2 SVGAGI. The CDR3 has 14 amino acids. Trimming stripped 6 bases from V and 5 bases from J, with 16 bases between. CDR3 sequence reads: CASRPSGGEETQYF. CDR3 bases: TGTGCCAGCAGACCTTCGGGGGGCGAGGAGACCCAGTACTTC.

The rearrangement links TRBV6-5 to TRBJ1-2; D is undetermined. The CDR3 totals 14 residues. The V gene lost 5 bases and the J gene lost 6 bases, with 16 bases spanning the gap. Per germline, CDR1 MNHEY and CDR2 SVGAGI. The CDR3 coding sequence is TGTGCCAGCAGTGAACGATCGGGAGCCCATGGCTACACCTTC. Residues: CASSERSGAHGYTF.

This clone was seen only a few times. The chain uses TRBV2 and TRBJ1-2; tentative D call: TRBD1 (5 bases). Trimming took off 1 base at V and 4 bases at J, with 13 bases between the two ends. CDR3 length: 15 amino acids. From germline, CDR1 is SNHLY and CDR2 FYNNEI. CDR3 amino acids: CASSEVRQSPYGYTF. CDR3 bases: TGTGCCAGCAGTGAAGTGCGACAGAGTCCCTATGGCTACACCTTC.

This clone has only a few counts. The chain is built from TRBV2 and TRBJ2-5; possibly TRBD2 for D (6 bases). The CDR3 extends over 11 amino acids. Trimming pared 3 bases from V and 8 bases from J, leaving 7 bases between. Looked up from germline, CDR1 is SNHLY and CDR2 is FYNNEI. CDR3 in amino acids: CASSEEGTQYF. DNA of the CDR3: TGTGCCAGCAGTGAGGAGGGTACCCAGTACTTC.

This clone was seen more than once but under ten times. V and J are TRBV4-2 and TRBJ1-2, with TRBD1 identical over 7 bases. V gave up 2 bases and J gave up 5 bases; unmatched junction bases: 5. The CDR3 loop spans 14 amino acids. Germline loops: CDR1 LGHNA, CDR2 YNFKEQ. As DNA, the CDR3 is TGTGCCAGCAGCCAATCCACAGGGGAATATGGCTACACCTTC. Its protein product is CASSQSTGEYGYTF.

The CDR3: CAISTGSTEAFF. In nucleotides, the CDR3 is TGTGCCATCAGTACAGGGTCCACTGAAGCTTTCTTT. The chain recombines TRBV10-3 with TRBJ1-1, with D maybe TRBD1 (6 bases). V was cut by 5 bases and J by 4 bases, with 8 bases left in between. Germline assignment: CDR1 ENHRY and CDR2 SYGVKD. CDR3 length: 12 amino acids.

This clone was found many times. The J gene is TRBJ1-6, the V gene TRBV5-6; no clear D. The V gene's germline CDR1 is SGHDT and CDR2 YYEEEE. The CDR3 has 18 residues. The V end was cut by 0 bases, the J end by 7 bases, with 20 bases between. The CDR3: CASSLAGGLFAPNSPLHF. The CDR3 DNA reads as TGTGCCAGCAGCTTGGCGGGCGGACTCTTCGCTCCGAATTCACCCCTCCACTTT.

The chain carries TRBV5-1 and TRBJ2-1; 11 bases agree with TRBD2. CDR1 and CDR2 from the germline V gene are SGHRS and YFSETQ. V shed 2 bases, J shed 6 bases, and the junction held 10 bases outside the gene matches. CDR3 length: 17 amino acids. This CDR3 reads CASSFSGGGVGVNEQFF. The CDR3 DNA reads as TGCGCCAGCAGCTTTAGCGGGGGGGGCGTAGGTGTCAATGAGCAGTTCTTC.

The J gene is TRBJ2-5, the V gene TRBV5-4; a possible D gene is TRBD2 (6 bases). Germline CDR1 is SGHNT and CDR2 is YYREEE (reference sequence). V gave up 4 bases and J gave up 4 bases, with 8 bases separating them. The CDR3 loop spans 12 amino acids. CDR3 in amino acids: CASSRGLETQYF. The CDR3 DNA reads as TGTGCCAGCAGCCGGGGGTTAGAGACCCAGTACTTC.

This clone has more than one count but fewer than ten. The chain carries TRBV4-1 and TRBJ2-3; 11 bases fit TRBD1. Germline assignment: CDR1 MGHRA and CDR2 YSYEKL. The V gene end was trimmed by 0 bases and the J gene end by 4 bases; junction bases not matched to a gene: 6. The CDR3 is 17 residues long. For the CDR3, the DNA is TGCGCCAGCAGCCAAGAAAACCGGGACAGGGGGGCAGATACGCAGTATTTT. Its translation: CASSQENRDRGADTQYF.

The CDR3 sequence is CARHLDYEQYF. As DNA, the CDR3 is TGTGCCAGACATCTGGACTACGAGCAGTACTTC. This rearrangement joins TRBV6-5 to TRBJ2-5; no definite D call. The DNA end is more similar to TRBJ2-7, so the J call may be wrong. The germline V gene encodes CDR1 MNHEY and CDR2 SVGAGI. This CDR3 is built from 11 residues.

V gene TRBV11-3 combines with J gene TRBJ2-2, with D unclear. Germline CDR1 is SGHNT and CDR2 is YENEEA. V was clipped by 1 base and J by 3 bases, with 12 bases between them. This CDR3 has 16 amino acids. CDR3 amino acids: CASSLGSGWDTGELFF. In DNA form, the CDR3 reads TGTGCCAGCAGCTTAGGATCCGGGTGGGACACCGGGGAGCTGTTTTTT.

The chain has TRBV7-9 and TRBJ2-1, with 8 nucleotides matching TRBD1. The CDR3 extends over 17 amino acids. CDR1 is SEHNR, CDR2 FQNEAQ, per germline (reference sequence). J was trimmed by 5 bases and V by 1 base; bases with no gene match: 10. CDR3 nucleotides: TGTGCCAGCAGCTTAGTAACAGGGGGAGACACAGACAATGAGCAGTTCTTC. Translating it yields CASSLVTGGDTDNEQFF.

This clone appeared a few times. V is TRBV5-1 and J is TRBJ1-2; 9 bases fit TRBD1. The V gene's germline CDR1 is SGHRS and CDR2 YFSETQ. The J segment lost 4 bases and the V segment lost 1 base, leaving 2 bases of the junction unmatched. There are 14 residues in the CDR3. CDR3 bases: TGCGCCAGCAGCTTGACAGGGGGCGGCTATGGCTACACCTTC. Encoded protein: CASSLTGGGYGYTF.

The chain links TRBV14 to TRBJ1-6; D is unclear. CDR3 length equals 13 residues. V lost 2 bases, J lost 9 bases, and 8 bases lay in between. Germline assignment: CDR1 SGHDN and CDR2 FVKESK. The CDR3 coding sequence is TGTGCCAGCAGCCAACGTGGTAGTTCACCCCTCCACTTT. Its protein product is CASSQRGSSPLHF.

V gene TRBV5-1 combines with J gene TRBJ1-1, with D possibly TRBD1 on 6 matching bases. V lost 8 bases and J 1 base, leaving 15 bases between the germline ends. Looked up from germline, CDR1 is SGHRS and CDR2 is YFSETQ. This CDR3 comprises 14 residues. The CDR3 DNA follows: TGCGCCAGTATGAGCGGGACATCGAACACTGAAGCTTTCTTT. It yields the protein CASMSGTSNTEAFF.

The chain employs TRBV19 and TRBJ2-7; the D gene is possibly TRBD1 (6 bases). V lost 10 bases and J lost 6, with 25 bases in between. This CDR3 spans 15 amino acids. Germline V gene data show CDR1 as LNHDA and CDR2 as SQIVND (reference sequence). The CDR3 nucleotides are TGTGCCACCTCACCCGGGACACCGGGTTTGTTCGAGCAGTACTTC. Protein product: CATSPGTPGLFEQYF. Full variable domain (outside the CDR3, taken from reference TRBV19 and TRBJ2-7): DGGITQSPKYLFRKEGQNVTLSCEQNLNHDAMYWYRQDPGQGLRLIYYSQIVNDFQKGDIAEGYSVSREKKESFPLTVTSAQKNPTAFYLCATSPGTPGLFEQYFGPGTRLTVT.

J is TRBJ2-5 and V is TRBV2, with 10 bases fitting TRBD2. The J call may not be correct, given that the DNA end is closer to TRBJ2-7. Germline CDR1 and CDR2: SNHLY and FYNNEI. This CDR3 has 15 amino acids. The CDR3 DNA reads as TGTGCCAGCAGACCTACTAGCGGGGCCTCCTACGAGCAGTACTTC. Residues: CASRPTSGASYEQYF.

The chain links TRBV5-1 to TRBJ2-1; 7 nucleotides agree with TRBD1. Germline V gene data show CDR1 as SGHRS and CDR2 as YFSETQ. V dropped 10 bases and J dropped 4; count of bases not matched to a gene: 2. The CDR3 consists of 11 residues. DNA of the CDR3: TGCGCCTCCAGGGGGTACAATGAGCAGTTCTTC. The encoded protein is CASRGYNEQFF.

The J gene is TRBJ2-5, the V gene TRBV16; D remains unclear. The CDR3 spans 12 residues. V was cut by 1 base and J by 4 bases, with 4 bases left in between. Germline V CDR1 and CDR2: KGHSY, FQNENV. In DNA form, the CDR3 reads TGTGCCAGCAGCCAATTCCGAGAGACCCAGTACTTC. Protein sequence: CASSQFRETQYF.

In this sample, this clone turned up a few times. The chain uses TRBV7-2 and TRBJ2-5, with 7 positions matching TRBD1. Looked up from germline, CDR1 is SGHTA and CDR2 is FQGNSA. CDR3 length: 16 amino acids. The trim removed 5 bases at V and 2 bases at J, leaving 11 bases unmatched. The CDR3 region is CASSTSAGRGQETQYF. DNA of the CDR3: TGTGCCAGCAGCACAAGCGCGGGCAGGGGGCAAGAGACCCAGTACTTC.

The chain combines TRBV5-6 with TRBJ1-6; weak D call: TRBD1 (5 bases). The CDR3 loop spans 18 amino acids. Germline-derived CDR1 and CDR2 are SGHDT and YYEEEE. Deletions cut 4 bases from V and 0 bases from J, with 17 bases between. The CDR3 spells CASSPPGLTHSYNSPLHF. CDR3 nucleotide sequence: TGTGCCAGCAGCCCCCCGGGACTGACCCACTCCTATAATTCACCCCTCCACTTT.

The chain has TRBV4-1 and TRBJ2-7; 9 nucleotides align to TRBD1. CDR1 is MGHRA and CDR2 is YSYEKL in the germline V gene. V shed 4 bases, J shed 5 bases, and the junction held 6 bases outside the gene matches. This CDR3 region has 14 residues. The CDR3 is CASSRGQGTDEQYF. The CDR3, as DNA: TGCGCCAGCAGCCGGGGACAGGGTACGGACGAGCAGTACTTC.

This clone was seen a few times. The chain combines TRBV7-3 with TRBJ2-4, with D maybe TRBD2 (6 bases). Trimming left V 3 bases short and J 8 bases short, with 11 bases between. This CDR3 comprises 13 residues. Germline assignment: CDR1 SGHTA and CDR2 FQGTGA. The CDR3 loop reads CASSFTRGDIQYF. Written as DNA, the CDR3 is TGTGCCAGCAGCTTTACGCGGGGAGACATTCAGTACTTC. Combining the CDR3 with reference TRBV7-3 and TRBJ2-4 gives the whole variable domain GAGVSQTPSNKVTEKGKYVELRCDPISGHTALYWYRQSLGQGPEFLIYFQGTGAADDSGLPNDRFFAVRPEGSVSTLKIQRTERGDSAVYLCASSFTRGDIQYFGAGTRLSVL.